This T cell receptor (beta chain) was sequenced for a study of blood T cell dynamics during melanoma immunotherapy. Regarding time point: pre-treatment baseline. Patients with prior systemic cancer treatment, concomitant immunosuppressants, or other active malignancies were excluded. Sequenced by immunoSEQ multiplex PCR; TCRdb stores in-frame clones only, minus some. The table includes approximately 9,500 clones, approximately 91% detected once. The germline CDR1 and CDR2 sequences are SGHVS and FQNEAQ. V shed 0 bases and J 4 bases; nucleotides not matched to a gene: 4. The CDR3 has 15 residues. Sequenced material: blood, taken from a patient treated with checkpoint blockade. This TCR derives from a human donor with melanoma. The chain is built from TRBV7-8 and TRBJ2-7; 9 bases line up with TRBD2. The CDR3 DNA reads TGTGCCAGCAGCTTAGCACTAGCGGGCAAGTACGAGCAGTACTTC. As protein: CASSLALAGKYEQYF. Based on the CDR3 plus reference TRBV7-8 and TRBJ2-7, the full variable domain is GAGVSQSPRYKVAKRGQDVALRCDPISGHVSLFWYQQALGQGPEFLTYFQNEAQLDKSGLPSDRFFAERPEGSVSTLKIQRTQQEDSAVYLCASSLALAGKYEQYFGPGTRLTVT.